Here is one TCR beta chain with its context. This specimen belongs to a study of blood T cell repertoires in COVID-19. Study-wide background: Both acute and convalescent COVID-19 samples were obtained from the United States, Italy and Spain.

V lost 2 bases to trimming and J lost 2 bases, with 14 bases between them. Germline V gives CDR1 LNHDA, CDR2 SQIVND (reference sequence). The CDR3 contains 16 residues. Participant age was roughly 18 to 95 years, and participants resided in roughly 25 US areas. Cohort assignment relied on participant-reported clinical history. As originally analysed: Reference gene primer amplification gave estimated nucleated cell counts. Assay used: immunoSEQ multiplex PCR; TCRdb lists only in-frame clones, some missing. That table is the source of V, J and clone size, and D and trimming were worked out from the DNA. The sample includes around 58,000 clones, more than 75% of them seen just once.

This TCR came from a woman aged 40 to 50 who had recovered from COVID-19. Sequenced: PBMCs or T cells enriched from blood (not recorded which). The J gene is TRBJ2-3, the V gene TRBV19; D perhaps matches TRBD1 (6 bases). For the CDR3, the DNA is TGTGCCAGTAGTATAAGTAGGGGGTCAGCCACAGATACGCAGTATTTT. Its protein is CASSISRGSATDTQYF.